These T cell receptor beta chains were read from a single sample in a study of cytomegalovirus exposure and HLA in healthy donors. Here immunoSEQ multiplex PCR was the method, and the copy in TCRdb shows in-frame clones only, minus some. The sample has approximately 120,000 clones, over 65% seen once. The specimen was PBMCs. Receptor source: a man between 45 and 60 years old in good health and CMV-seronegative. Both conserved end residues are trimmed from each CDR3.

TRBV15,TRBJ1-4,ATSRGGSNEKLF
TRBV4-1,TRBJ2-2,ASSPASGTNTGELF
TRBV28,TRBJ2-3,ASSLPQRVQGTDTQY
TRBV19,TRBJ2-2,ASSTRTGEAGELF
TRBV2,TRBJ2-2,ASSGLAGGPGELF
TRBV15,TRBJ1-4,ATSRDPKGFREKLF
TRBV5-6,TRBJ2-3,ASSMGGERGTDTQY
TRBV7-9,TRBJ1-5,ASSSERPSGQPQH
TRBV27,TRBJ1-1,ASSLRENTEAF
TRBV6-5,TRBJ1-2,ASSATDYGYT
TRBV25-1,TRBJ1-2,ASSVGVGYGYT
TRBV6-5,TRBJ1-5,ASSLSQGGQPQH
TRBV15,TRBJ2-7,ATSRDGKGRAYEQY
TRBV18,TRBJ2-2,ASSPSTSGAAGELF
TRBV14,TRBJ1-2,ASSQVRETYGYT
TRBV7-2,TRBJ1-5,ASSSQGVDQPQH
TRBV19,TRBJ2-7,ASSMLDSMYEQY
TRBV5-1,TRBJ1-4,ASSFRGRNEKLF
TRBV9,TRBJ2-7,ASSVDPGARGEQY
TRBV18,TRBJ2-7,ASSPKSGSPHEQY
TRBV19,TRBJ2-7,ASSHTGTGDYEQY
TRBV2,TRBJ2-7,ASSLQGSESYEQY
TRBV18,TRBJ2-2,ASSLDSANTGELF